One and the same sample provided the 20 T cell receptor beta chains below, sequenced in a study of T cells after yellow fever vaccination. TCRdb re-called the 5' RACE reads through MiXCR, storing one row per CDR3 protein. Of 250,000 to 350,000 distinct CDR3 sequences in the sample, under 9% were seen once. Material: CD4+ T cells sorted from PBMCs, obtained 5 days after the yellow fever booster vaccination. The origin of the receptors is a man in his late teens or twenties who received the YFV17D yellow fever vaccine.

The gene calls are TRBV6-2 or TRBV6-3 and TRBJ1-1, with 7 bases lining up with TRBD1. V trimming: 5 bases; J trimming: 6 bases; junction bases outside the gene matches: 6. The CDR3 length is 13 residues. CDR1 is MNHEY, CDR2 SVGEGT, per germline. CDR3 region: CASSRQGLAEAFF. CDR3 coding DNA: TGTGCCAGCAGTAGACAGGGTCTCGCTGAAGCTTTCTTT.

The chain couples TRBV5-1 to TRBJ2-3; TRBD2 agrees at 11 bases. Unmatched junction bases numbered 10, after V lost 4 bases and J lost 0 bases. This CDR3 has 18 amino acids. Germline V gene lookup returns CDR1 SGHRS and CDR2 YFSETQ. The CDR3 protein is CASSKGLAAWTSTDTQYF. CDR3 bases: TGCGCCAGCAGCAAGGGACTAGCGGCGTGGACTAGCACAGATACGCAGTATTTT.

Here the CDR3 DNA reads TGTGCCAGCAGCTTAGCTCCCGGGTTGAGTGGTTCACCCCTCCACTTT. Its translation is CASSLAPGLSGSPLHF. The genes are TRBV7-2 and TRBJ1-6; D uncertain. V lost 0 bases, J lost 9 bases, and 15 bases lay in between. Germline assignment: CDR1 SGHTA and CDR2 FQGNSA. The CDR3 runs to 16 residues.

This clonotype occurred a few times. A much larger clonotype is one base distant, so this may be a read error. V gene TRBV11-3 combines with J gene TRBJ2-2, with TRBD2 matching 8 bases. Germline CDR1 and CDR2: SGHNT and YENEEA. J gave up 3 bases and V 1 base, and 1 base lay outside the gene matches. The CDR3 runs 15 residues. The CDR3 here is CASSLAGGHTGELFF. The CDR3 DNA sequence: TGTGCCAGCAGCTTAGCGGGGGGGCACACCGGGGAGCTGTTTTTT.

This clonotype was seen a handful of times. The rearrangement links TRBV7-3 to TRBJ2-3; D possibly matches TRBD1 or TRBD2 (5 bases each). The germline CDR1 and CDR2 sequences are SGHTA and FQGTGA. Trimming cost V 3 bases and J 8 bases, with 12 bases left between them. The CDR3 sequence is 13 residues long. CDR3 loop: CASSFAWDGTQYF. The CDR3 DNA reads TGTGCCAGCAGCTTTGCGTGGGACGGTACGCAGTATTTT.

The CDR3 region is CASSTSGGKYEQYV. The DNA of the CDR3 is TGTGCCAGCAGTACTTCCGGCGGGAAGTACGAGCAGTACGTC. The chain employs TRBV28 and TRBJ2-7, with a possible D match to TRBD2 (6 bases). Deletions cut 5 bases from V and 4 bases from J, with 15 bases between. This CDR3 comprises 14 residues. The germline CDR1 and CDR2 sequences are MDHEN and SYDVKM.

At least ten counts were recorded for this clonotype. Here the CDR3 DNA reads TGCGCCAGCAGCCAAGACACCTACACCGGGGAGCTGTTTTTT. It is translated as CASSQDTYTGELFF. The V call is TRBV4-3, the J call TRBJ2-2; D is unclear. This CDR3 spans 14 amino acids. Trimming left V 0 bases short and J 3 bases short, with 5 bases between. Germline-derived CDR1 and CDR2 are LGHNA and YSLEER.

This clonotype was detected a few times. V usage is TRBV20-1 and J usage is TRBJ1-1; perhaps TRBD1 as D (5 bases). Trimming removed 2 bases from V and 7 bases from J, with 11 bases in between. This CDR3 region has 12 residues. CDR1 and CDR2 from the germline V gene are DFQATT and SNEGSKA (reference sequence). The CDR3 loop is CSARLQDLEAFF. The DNA of the CDR3 is TGCAGTGCTAGACTACAGGACCTTGAAGCTTTCTTT.

A few counts support this clonotype. The chain combines TRBV6-5 with TRBJ2-3; 13 positions agree with TRBD2. The CDR3 has 14 residues. Germline CDR1 MNHEY, CDR2 SVGAGI. Trimming removed 6 bases from V and 7 bases from J; junction bases left unmatched: 4. The chain's CDR3 is CASRTSGGRNTQYF. The DNA of the CDR3 is TGTGCCAGCAGGACTAGCGGGGGGAGGAATACGCAGTATTTT.

V is TRBV30 and J is TRBJ2-3; the D is unclear. The V end was cut by 1 base, the J end by 3 bases, with 5 bases between. CDR3 length equals 12 residues. Germline CDR1 is GTSNPN and CDR2 is SVGIG (reference sequence). This chain's CDR3 is CAWSDSTDTQYF. The CDR3 region has the DNA TGTGCCTGGAGTGACAGTACAGATACGCAGTATTTT.

This clonotype was detected ten times or more. V and J are TRBV13 and TRBJ2-5; 12 bases line up with TRBD1. The CDR3 covers 15 residues. The ends lost 5 bases at V and 4 bases at J; junction bases unmatched: 5. Germline V gene data show CDR1 as PRHDT and CDR2 as FYEKMQ (reference sequence). This CDR3 reads CASSPGQGALETQYF. For the CDR3, the DNA is TGTGCCAGCAGCCCGGGACAGGGGGCCTTAGAGACCCAGTACTTC.

The V gene is TRBV6-2 or TRBV6-3, the J gene TRBJ2-7; 10 bases fit TRBD1. Germline V CDR1 and CDR2: MNHEY, SVGEGT. V dropped 2 bases and J dropped 0; count of bases not matched to a gene: 4. The CDR3 loop spans 16 amino acids. The chain's CDR3 is CASSYLDRGSSYEQYF. Written as DNA, the CDR3 is TGTGCCAGCAGTTACCTGGACAGGGGGAGCTCCTACGAGCAGTACTTC.

This clonotype was observed a few times. The J gene is TRBJ2-3, the V gene TRBV24-1; 8 positions match TRBD2. CDR3 length: 15 amino acids. Germline trimming cut 3 bases from V and 4 bases from J; bases unmatched to any gene: 5. CDR1 is KGHDR and CDR2 is SFDVKD in the germline V gene. CDR3 bases: TGTGCCACCAGTGATCCCCGGGAGGGAGCAGATACGCAGTATTTT. Translation gives CATSDPREGADTQYF.

Ten or more counts support this clonotype. The chain recombines TRBV5-4 with TRBJ1-6; 8 nucleotides align to TRBD1. CDR3 length: 14 amino acids. The germline gives CDR1 SGHNT, CDR2 YYREEE (reference sequence). The junction had 5 bases not matched to a gene; V was cut back by 4 bases and J by 8 bases. The CDR3 region is CASSLTGADSPLHF. CDR3 nucleotide sequence: TGTGCCAGCAGCCTGACAGGGGCGGATTCACCCCTCCACTTT.

The chain combines TRBV3-1 with TRBJ2-7; D gene unclear. CDR3 length: 14 amino acids. In germline, CDR1 is LGHDT, CDR2 YNNKEL (reference sequence). Trimming left V 0 bases short and J 3 bases short, with 9 bases between. CDR3 sequence (DNA): TGTGCCAGCAGCCAAGAGGGCACCCTCTACGAGCAGTACTTC. This translates into CASSQEGTLYEQYF.

The chain has TRBV6-2 or TRBV6-3 and TRBJ2-3; no firm D call. Germline lookup yields CDR1 MNHEY and CDR2 SVGEGT. V was pared by 4 bases and J by 5 bases, with 16 bases between. The CDR3 is made up of 15 amino acids. CDR3 in amino acids: CASSLNSPKVDTQYF. CDR3 nucleotide sequence: TGTGCCAGCAGTTTGAACAGCCCGAAGGTAGATACGCAGTATTTT.

The table lists this clonotype with many counts. V is TRBV7-2 and J is TRBJ2-6; 7 bases align to TRBD1. CDR3 length: 16 amino acids. Per the germline V gene, CDR1 is SGHTA and CDR2 is FQGNSA. Trimming took 5 bases from V and 2 from J; bases not matched to a gene: 6. DNA of the CDR3: TGTGCCAGCAGCGCCGGCACAGGGGCTGGGGCCAACGTCCTGACTTTC. Translated, it gives CASSAGTGAGANVLTF.

This chain joins TRBV10-3 and TRBJ2-5; the D gene is possibly TRBD1 (6 bases). Trimming pared 5 bases from V and 5 bases from J, leaving 12 bases between. The CDR3 extends over 13 amino acids. Germline CDR1 and CDR2: ENHRY and SYGVKD. CDR3 nucleotides: TGTGCCATCAGTTACAGGGTCATGGAGACCCAGTACTTC. The encoded protein is CAISYRVMETQYF.

This clonotype has ten or more counts. The chain is built from TRBV4-1 and TRBJ1-1; D gene unclear. Deletions cut 2 bases from V and 3 bases from J, with 13 bases between. CDR1 and CDR2 from the germline V gene are MGHRA and YSYEKL. The CDR3 consists of 15 residues. This CDR3 is CASSQPPGLDTEAFF. CDR3 nucleotides: TGCGCCAGCAGCCAACCCCCCGGTCTCGACACTGAAGCTTTCTTT.

V usage is TRBV20-1 and J usage is TRBJ2-7; a weak D match, TRBD1 (5 bases). This CDR3 comprises 12 residues. Germline V gene lookup returns CDR1 DFQATT and CDR2 SNEGSKA (reference sequence). V was pared by 6 bases and J by 1 base, with 10 bases between. Here the CDR3 reads CSADQGSYEQYV. The CDR3 DNA follows: TGCAGTGCGGACCAGGGATCCTACGAGCAGTACGTC.